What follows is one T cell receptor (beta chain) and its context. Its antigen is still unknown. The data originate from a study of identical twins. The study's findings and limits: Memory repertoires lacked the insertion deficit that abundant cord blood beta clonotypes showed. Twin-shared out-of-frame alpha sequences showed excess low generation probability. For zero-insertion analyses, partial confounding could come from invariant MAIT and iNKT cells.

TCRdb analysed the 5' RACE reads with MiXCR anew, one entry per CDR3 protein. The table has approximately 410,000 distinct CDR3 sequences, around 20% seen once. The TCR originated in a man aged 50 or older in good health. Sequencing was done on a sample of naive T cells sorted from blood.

The CDR3 coding sequence is TGTGCCAGCAGCACCGGGACAGGGGGCTTCTCCTATAATTCACCCCTCCACTTT. This codes for CASSTGTGGFSYNSPLHF. The J gene is TRBJ1-6, the V gene TRBV6-1; 12 bases agree with TRBD1. This CDR3 has 18 residues. V trimming: 6 bases; J trimming: 0 bases; junction bases outside the gene matches: 6. Germline V CDR1 and CDR2: MNHNS, SASEGT.